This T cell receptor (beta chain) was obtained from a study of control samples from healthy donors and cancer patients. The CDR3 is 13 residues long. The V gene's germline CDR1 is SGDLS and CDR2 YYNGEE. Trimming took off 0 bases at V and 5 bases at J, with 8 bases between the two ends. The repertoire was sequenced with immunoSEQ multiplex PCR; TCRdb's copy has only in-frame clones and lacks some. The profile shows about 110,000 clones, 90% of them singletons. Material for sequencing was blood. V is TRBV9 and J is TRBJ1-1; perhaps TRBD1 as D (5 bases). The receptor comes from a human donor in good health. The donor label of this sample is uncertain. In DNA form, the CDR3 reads TGTGCCAGCAGCGTAGAGGGGTGGACTGAAGCTTTCTTT. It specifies CASSVEGWTEAFF.